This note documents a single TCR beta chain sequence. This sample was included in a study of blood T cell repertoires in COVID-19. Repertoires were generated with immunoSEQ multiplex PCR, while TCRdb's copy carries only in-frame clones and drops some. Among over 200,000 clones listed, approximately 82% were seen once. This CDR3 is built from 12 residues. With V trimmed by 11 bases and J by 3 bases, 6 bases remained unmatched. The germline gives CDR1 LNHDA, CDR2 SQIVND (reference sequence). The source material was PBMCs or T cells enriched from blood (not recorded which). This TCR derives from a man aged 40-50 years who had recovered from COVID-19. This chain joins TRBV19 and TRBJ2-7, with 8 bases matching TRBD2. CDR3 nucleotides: TGTGCCTTAACGGGGGGGCTCTACGAGCAGTACTTC. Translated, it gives CALTGGLYEQYF.